This T cell receptor (beta chain) was captured in a study of cytomegalovirus exposure and HLA in healthy donors. A few counts support this clone. Primers: 60 Vbeta forward and 13 Jbeta reverse. Assay: immunoSEQ multiplex PCR; the TCRdb copy retains only in-frame clones and omits some. The profile covers 90,000 to 100,000 clones, with approximately 70% appearing a single time and more than 2.5% taken by the ten largest. The V and J ends lost 3 bases and 3 bases respectively, with 4 bases between them. Germline V gene data show CDR1 as DFQATT and CDR2 as SNEGSKA (reference sequence). The CDR3 length is 11 residues.

The sequence derives from a man in his forties or fifties in good health and CMV-seronegative. The V gene is TRBV20-1, the J gene TRBJ2-3, with unresolved D. The sample taken for sequencing was PBMCs. The CDR3 is CSASRTDTQYF. CDR3 nucleotides: TGCAGTGCTAGCAGAACAGATACGCAGTATTTT.